Listed below are T cell receptor beta chains from one sample, sequenced in a study of T cells in Graves' hyperthyroidism and ophthalmopathy. TCRdb fed the multiplex PCR reads into MiXCR, producing one record per CDR3 protein. The table has around 500,000 distinct CDR3 sequences, 22% seen once. The sequenced material came from blood. Source of these receptors: an older woman with Graves' ophthalmopathy. The CDR3 runs from the conserved cysteine through the conserved F or W. D genes are given only for firm matches. The listing skips clone size in some rows; elsewhere it reads once, few, many or a size class.

.	TRBV6-2/TRBV6-3	.	16	TRBJ2-1	CASMGFMRAPNNEQFF	TGTGCCAGCATGGGTTTTATGCGGGCGCCCAACAATGAGCAGTTCTTC
many	TRBV2	.	12	TRBJ2-7	CASTEVRPEQYF	TGTGCCAGCACCGAAGTAAGGCCCGAGCAGTACTTC
few	TRBV10-1	.	14	TRBJ1-1	CASSESADHTEAFF	TGCGCCAGCAGTGAGTCAGCCGATCACACTGAAGCTTTCTTT
.	TRBV9	.	16	TRBJ2-7	CASSARNRDPTYEQYF	TGTGCCAGCAGCGCCCGCAACCGGGACCCCACCTACGAGCAGTACTTC
many	TRBV2	.	17	TRBJ2-1	CASSVPGLTARGNEQFF	TGTGCCAGCAGCGTACCGGGACTCACTGCGCGCGGGAATGAGCAGTTCTTC
few	TRBV24-1	.	15	TRBJ2-5	CATSPRQELKETQYF	TGTGCCACCAGTCCTCGACAGGAGTTAAAAGAGACCCAGTACTTC
many	TRBV5-5	.	16	TRBJ2-3	CASSVTFDHSTDTQYF	TGTGCCAGCAGCGTCACATTTGATCATAGCACAGATACGCAGTATTTT
.	TRBV4-1	TRBD2	17	TRBJ2-2	CASSPVVGGPNTGELFF	TGCGCCAGCAGCCCCGTGGTGGGAGGGCCTAACACCGGGGAGCTGTTTTTT
.	TRBV10-3	.	15	TRBJ1-5	CAISEQGALNQPQHF	TGTGCCATCAGTGAGCAGGGAGCCTTAAATCAGCCCCAGCATTTT
few	TRBV6-2/TRBV6-3	.	14	TRBJ2-1	CASSYPGRYGEQFF	TGTGCCAGCAGTTACCCAGGGAGGTACGGTGAGCAGTTCTTC
few	TRBV7-3	.	14	TRBJ2-2	CASSFSERTGELFF	TGTGCCAGCAGCTTTAGCGAAAGGACCGGGGAGCTGTTTTTT
.	TRBV7-8	.	17	TRBJ1-2	CASSQLFLTGSAYGYTF	TGTGCCAGCAGCCAGCTCTTTCTAACAGGGTCGGCCTATGGCTACACCTTC
.	TRBV24-1	TRBD2	17	TRBJ2-1	CATSDSAGREGRNEQSF	TGTGCCACCAGTGACTCCGCGGGACGGGAGGGCAGGAATGAGCAGTCCTTC
.	TRBV18	TRBD2	16	TRBJ2-5	CASSQSLAGVAETQYF	TGTGCCAGCTCACAATCTCTAGCGGGAGTTGCAGAGACCCAGTACTTC
.	TRBV24-1	TRBD1	16	TRBJ2-1	CATSDLGGRDYNEQFF	TGTGCCACCAGTGACCTAGGGGGCAGAGACTACAATGAGCAGTTCTTC
.	TRBV7-7	.	13	TRBJ2-1	CASSETEYNEQFF	TGTGCTAGCAGCGAGACAGAATACAATGAGCAGTTCTTC
.	TRBV7-9	.	13	TRBJ2-7	CASSQRGDYEQYF	TGTGCCAGCAGCCAGCGAGGGGACTACGAGCAGTACTTC
few	TRBV5-1	TRBD1	16	TRBJ1-4	CASSKDPGQGNEKLFF	TGCGCCAGCAGCAAGGACCCGGGACAGGGAAATGAAAAACTGTTTTTT
.	TRBV7-3	.	13	TRBJ2-7	CASSFGPRGEQYF	TGTGCCAGCAGCTTTGGCCCTCGGGGCGAGCAGTACTTC
many	TRBV11-2	TRBD2	16	TRBJ2-1	CASSSLLGLQGSEQFF	TGTGCCAGCAGCTCCTTACTGGGACTACAAGGGAGTGAGCAGTTCTTC
.	TRBV19	.	15	TRBJ2-1	CASSTGVGSYNEQFF	TGTGCCAGTAGTACCGGAGTCGGATCCTACAATGAGCAGTTCTTC
few	TRBV6-4	.	16	TRBJ1-5	CASSDLDTRGNQPQHF	TGTGCCAGCAGTGACTTGGACACCCGGGGCAATCAGCCCCAGCATTTT
.	TRBV6-1	.	12	TRBJ1-1	CASSPGPREAFF	TGTGCCAGCAGTCCCGGACCGCGTGAAGCTTTCTTT